This T cell receptor beta chain was identified in a study of cytomegalovirus exposure and HLA in healthy donors (dated by TCRdb to the late 2010s). In the study overall: An earlier analysis of around 600 of the donors reported 250 to 350 Gb of sequence data and roughly 110 million unique TCR beta sequences from 190 million or so T cells. Approximately 300 gigabases of sequencing data and roughly 90 million unique TCR sequences were included in an early release covering about 700 HLA-typed donors. Among the roughly 400 genotyped donors, around 81% belonged to the genetic ancestry cluster associated with self-reported Caucasian donors. The study was designed to test whether signatures of past pathogen exposure could be identified by cataloging public T cell receptors. The T cell repertoires of roughly 660 subjects were profiled by immunosequencing and related to cytomegalovirus serostatus. Besides the first cohort of 550 to 750 subjects, a separate validation cohort made up of over a hundred different subjects was used. The study combined high-throughput TCR immunosequencing, statistical association of individual TCRs with disease status, and machine learning to predict cytomegalovirus infection status. A later analysis re-analyzed previously published TCR beta repertoires from roughly 600 donors and added high-resolution HLA genotyping to study TCR occurrence patterns. The later analysis used no new phenotypic data to find candidate immune exposures, relying instead on TCR beta sequences and their occurrence across donors. To decide whether each TCR beta V gene segment behaved as functional or pseudogenic, an earlier analysis of several hundred of the donors relied on high-throughput TCR beta sequencing. Alongside the repertoire data, information on donor age, sex, ethnicity and CMV serostatus was compiled. In a later genetic analysis, genome-wide SNP genotypes for about 65% of the roughly 700 donors were used, and that subset was treated as a discovery cohort. All discovery cohort repertoires had been generated using a single sequencing platform. HLA typing included class I and class II loci at four-digit resolution. The number of donors typed differed by locus, with 629-630 for A, B, C, DRB1 and DQB1, around 560 for DQA1, 600 to 610 for DPA1, and 400 to 490 for DPB1. Roughly 5 DR-DQ haplotypes were handled as single units for association and clustering because linkage in the cohort was strong. Among about 400 genotyped donors of the cohort, an average of about 240,000 unique TCR beta nucleotide sequences was sequenced per donor, of which roughly 17% were non-productive.

The protocol used for the library was the immunoSEQ multiplex PCR assay. For the multiplex PCR, a mixture combining 60 forward primers for TCR Vbeta segments and 13 reverse primers for TCR Jbeta segments was used. Amplification of the CDR3 region of rearranged TCR beta genes was performed with a multiplex PCR assay on genomic DNA. On the Illumina HiSeq System, the amplified TCR beta libraries were sequenced as 87-base-pair reads. The authors' pipeline ran thus. Across the 700 or so repertoires, a later analysis counted approximately 83 million unique TCR beta chains, 8.5 million to 12 million of which were shared by at least two donors. To remove PCR and sequencing errors, raw reads were error-corrected and collapsed into unique sequences using a nearest-neighbor algorithm that merged closely related sequences. V, D and J gene segments were assigned by aligning CDR3 sequences to IMGT reference sequences. Each retained sequence needed at least a six-nucleotide match to both a V gene segment and a J gene segment. A rearrangement was called productive if the CDR3 had no stop codons and remained in frame with V and J, and every other rearrangement was called non-productive. Following IMGT convention, CDR3 was defined as the stretch from the second conserved V-encoded cysteine to the conserved J-encoded phenylalanine. Sequences without an unambiguous match to a single V gene segment were excluded from the earlier analysis of 587 of the donors. In an earlier analysis of 500 to 750 of the donors, V segments were called functional above 56.7% productive rearrangements and were called segregating when the between-donor standard deviation exceeded 5%. A statistical classification framework was built to diagnose cytomegalovirus status from the catalog of TCR beta chain sequences. In a later analysis, TCR nucleotide sequences were compared against IMGT/GENE-DB human TR gene sequences so that V and J genes could be assigned. The TCRdist pipeline was used in a later analysis to assign CDR3 sequences and most-parsimonious VDJ recombination scenarios. In a later analysis, each TCR beta chain was defined by its CDR3 amino acid sequence together with its V-gene family, and reads lacking a unique V-gene family were excluded. To address suspected cross-contamination and a sequencing artifact, a later analysis removed 592 highly shared, low-generation-probability nucleotide sequences. In a later analysis, a clonal expansion index for each public chain was calculated from normalized within-repertoire ranks of inferred template counts. In a later analysis, generation probabilities were computed with a VDJ recombination model fitted to out-of-frame rearrangements, and the resulting probabilities were checked against IGoR. In a later analysis, hypergeometric tests were used to score TCR-TCR, TCR-HLA and TCR-CMV co-occurrence, with a repertoire-size bias correction applied to TCR pairs. False discovery rates were estimated in a later analysis by permuting HLA or CMV assignments 20 times. A later analysis grouped co-occurring TCRs with DBSCAN, adding TCRdist sequence similarity when clustering within HLA-allele-positive subsets. Co-occurrence clustering excluded repertoires with fewer than 30,000 or more than 120,000 public chains, plus five with anomalous nucleotide sharing. TCRdb mirrors the immuneACCESS table, restricted to in-frame sequences. Some clones are absent from its copies; in checked studies, under half trace to an unresolved V gene, and the reason for the others is unknown. V, J and clone size derive from that table, while D and trimming were established from the DNA sequence. This sample is represented by 100,000 or so clones; 60% to 85% of them were singletons. Jointly, the top ten make up about 6% of the sample.

This clone was detected only a few times. This receptor's antigen is unknown. No much larger clone is present one base from it, and per-base qualities are unavailable. V is cut back by 5 bases and J by 6 bases, with 8 bases in the junction unmatched. The CDR3 contains 14 residues, cysteine and phenylalanine counted. Here the CDR3 DNA is all that survives: 42 bases in frame from base 1. Based on the germline V gene (reference sequence), the CDR1 and CDR2 sequences are GTSNPN and SVGIG. Paper-wide results and their limitations: A later analysis found that TCR association rates varied across HLA loci, with DRB1 alleles showing the most associated TCRs and HLA-C alleles the fewest. A few of the identified cytomegalovirus-associated TCR beta chains were confirmed in vitro to be specific for cytomegalovirus antigens. Across donors, most TCR sequences were observed very rarely, whereas some public TCRs were present in many individuals. Because some donors lacked HLA typing at each locus, the association tests relied only on the typed subset. In a later genetic analysis, a missense DCLRE1C variant was associated with V-gene and J-gene trimming of TCR beta chains, and the association was replicated in an independent cohort. The sequencing pipeline was judged likely to have produced a cluster of highly shared sequence variants as a technical artifact. In a later genetic analysis, fewer N-insertions in productive TCRs were reported among donors in an Asian-associated ancestry cluster than the approximately 670-donor mean. A later analysis associated 16,951 TCR beta sequences with specific HLA alleles at a false discovery rate of 0.05. In this cohort, only TCR beta chains were sequenced, and detectable features were limited by the absence of alpha or paired-chain data. A total of some 180 TCR beta chains were listed by the study as associated with cytomegalovirus. Immune exposure information for the cohort was limited to CMV serostatus. In an earlier analysis of around 500 of the donors, most TCR beta V segments appeared in productive rearrangements about 87% or about 30% of the time, broadly matching IMGT annotations. In a later analysis, several top co-occurrence clusters were reported to appear linked to parvovirus B19, influenza, CMV and Epstein-Barr virus. Some IMGT-functional V segments, including TRBV6-2 and TRBV6-3, could not be told apart with the 87-base-pair reads, so those segments were excluded. A further reported finding was that TCR beta sequences accurately predicted the HLA-A and HLA-B alleles for most subjects in the first cohort. Because counts were too low, about 18 rarely observed V segments, including chromosome 9 orphons, were left out of the earlier analysis of about 500 of the donors. In a later analysis, most CMV-associated TCR beta chains were found to appear HLA-restricted, with HLA associations seemingly driven largely by CMV exposure. Linkage disequilibrium might explain the correlated functional status among segregating V segments, but an unknown experimental factor could not be ruled out. The presence/absence analyses assumed that sequencing depth was roughly uniform across donors, and that assumption may not be true. The authors suggested that the approach could potentially be generalized to other disease states and immunological phenotypes. In a later analysis, HLA-associated TCR beta chains were found to be more clonally expanded and to have lower generation probabilities than equally common non-associated chains. Assigning TCR associations to individual alleles was difficult when HLA alleles, especially DR and DQ, strongly co-occurred. Cytomegalovirus status was reported to be diagnosed by the classifier with high specificity and sensitivity in both the original and validation cohorts.

The cohort consisted of 600 to 700 healthy bone marrow donors. All cohort members were sampled while nominally healthy, although unrecorded immune exposures were likely present. The donor was CMV seronegative and belonged to the group of approximately 320 seronegative cohort members. A peripheral blood sample was collected from each donor, and TCR beta sequencing was performed on peripheral blood mononuclear cells. The Qiagen DNeasy Blood Extraction Kit was used to extract genomic DNA from the blood cell samples. The sequence is built from TRBV30 and TRBJ2-7, with 12 central nucleotides matching TRBD1. The receptor was derived from a male donor in good health and CMV-seronegative. Specimen: PBMCs. The CDR3 protein: CAWRRDRGRSEQYF. The DNA sequence is as follows: TGTGCCTGGCGTAGGGACAGGGGGCGCAGCGAGCAGTACTTC.